This TCR beta chain is from a study of early T cells in non-severe SARS-CoV-2 infection. This clonotype was found many times. V gave up 1 base and J gave up 4 bases, with 14 bases separating them. This CDR3 region has 15 residues. The germline gives CDR1 MGHRA, CDR2 YSYEKL. TCRdb itself ran the 5' RACE reads through MiXCR, one entry per CDR3 protein. Of roughly 75,000 distinct CDR3 sequences listed, approximately 10% are singletons. J is TRBJ2-7 and V is TRBV4-1; possible D gene TRBD1, 5 bases. This receptor was identified in an adult who was a healthcare worker with PCR-confirmed SARS-CoV-2 infection or an uninfected control (not recorded which). The specimen sequenced was whole blood. Written as DNA, the CDR3 is TGCGCCAGCAGCCAAGCGGCAGGGTCGTGGTACGAGCAGTACTTC. Translation: CASSQAAGSWYEQYF.